This passage covers 23 T cell receptor beta chains from one sample sequenced in a study of identifying expanded T cells in peripheral blood. Produced via immunoSEQ multiplex PCR; TCRdb's table is partial and in-frame only. The table shows tens of thousands of clones, with 88% occurring only once. Specimen: blood. These receptors all come from a person aged 18 to 70 in good health.

V and J are TRBV11-3 and TRBJ2-1; 10 bases match TRBD2. CDR1 and CDR2 (germline): SGHNT, YENEEA. V gave up 1 base and J gave up 0 bases; unmatched junction bases: 3. This CDR3 spans 17 amino acids. CDR3 region: CASSLGASGSSYNEQFF. CDR3 in DNA: TGTGCCAGCAGCTTAGGCGCTAGCGGGAGCTCCTACAATGAGCAGTTCTTC.

The chain recombines TRBV7-2 with TRBJ1-5; TRBD1 aligns across 8 bases. The ends lost 6 bases at V and 9 bases at J; junction bases unmatched: 13. Germline CDR1 and CDR2: SGHTA and FQGNSA. The CDR3 runs 15 residues. CDR3 bases: TGTGCCAGCAGTCCAGGACAGGGCGCCTTTTGGCCCCAGCATTTT. Translating gives CASSPGQGAFWPQHF.

This clone was detected only once. This chain links TRBV6-1 with TRBJ2-7; D call uncertain. Germline CDR1 MNHNS, CDR2 SASEGT. This CDR3 has 14 amino acids. Trimming pared 4 bases from V and 1 base from J, leaving 11 bases between. The CDR3 DNA is TGTGCCAGCAGTGCGGCGACCACTTCCTACGAGCAGTACTTC. This translates into CASSAATTSYEQYF.

V gene TRBV13 combines with J gene TRBJ2-1, with 8 bases lining up with TRBD2. V lost 4 bases to trimming and J lost 5 bases; unmatched junction nucleotides: 10. The CDR3 consists of 16 residues. The germline V gene encodes CDR1 PRHDT and CDR2 FYEKMQ (reference sequence). The CDR3 loop is CASSSNPLAGNNEQFF. CDR3 sequence (DNA): TGTGCCAGCAGCTCCAACCCTCTAGCGGGTAACAATGAGCAGTTCTTC.

This chain joins TRBV12-5 and TRBJ1-1, with 7 bases matching TRBD1. The CDR3 runs 16 residues. CDR1 is LGHNT and CDR2 is FRNRAP in the germline V gene. Germline trimming cut 9 bases from V and 2 bases from J; bases unmatched to any gene: 15. CDR3 in amino acids: CASEQQGPLSNTEAFF. CDR3 in DNA: TGTGCTAGCGAACAACAGGGGCCCCTCTCAAACACTGAAGCTTTCTTT.

A remark on this clone: Its ends do not fully match the called genes, so a read error is possible. The chain uses TRBV6-5 and TRBJ1-1, with a possible D match to TRBD1 (5 bases). In germline, CDR1 is MNHEY, CDR2 SVGAGI. The CDR3 has 14 amino acids. The CDR3: CASSDSGVYTEAFF. The CDR3 DNA reads as TGTGCCAGCAGTGACTCGGGGGTATACACTGAAGCTTTCTTT.

The rearrangement joins TRBV5-6 to TRBJ1-1, with D possibly being TRBD1 (6 bases). The CDR3 totals 13 residues. V lost 3 bases, J lost 6 bases, and 12 bases lay in between. CDR1 is SGHDT, CDR2 YYEEEE, per germline. The chain's CDR3 is CASSSTGRSEAFF. The CDR3 DNA is TGTGCCAGCAGCTCTACAGGGCGCTCTGAAGCTTTCTTT.

This clone occurred once. The chain carries TRBV7-8 and TRBJ2-4; TRBD2 might be the D (5 bases). CDR3 length: 14 amino acids. Germline values: CDR1 SGHVS, CDR2 FQNEAQ. V lost 2 bases, J lost 8 bases, and 13 bases lay in between. The CDR3 sequence is CASSLTVDWDIQYF. CDR3 DNA: TGTGCCAGCAGCTTAACCGTGGACTGGGACATTCAGTACTTC.

This chain uses TRBV2 with TRBJ1-6, with 10 bases identical to TRBD1. Trimming cost V 5 bases and J 6 bases; bases outside gene matches: 4. The CDR3 extends over 15 amino acids. Germline V CDR1 and CDR2: SNHLY, FYNNEI. As DNA, the CDR3 is TGTGCCAGCAGTCAGGACAGGGGGACTAATTCACCCCTCCACTTT. Translation gives CASSQDRGTNSPLHF.

This chain links TRBV12-5 with TRBJ2-2; 7 bases agree with TRBD2. Germline loops: CDR1 LGHNT, CDR2 FRNRAP. The V segment lost 0 bases and the J segment 8 bases; nucleotides outside the gene matches: 27. The CDR3 sequence is 22 residues long. The CDR3 DNA reads TGTGCTAGTGGTTTGGTACGTTGGGGAGGGCGAGGGGTTCGGCCTTCGAGTGGGGAGCTGTTTTTT. Its protein is CASGLVRWGGRGVRPSSGELFF.

This clone was observed once. The rearrangement uses TRBV9 and TRBJ1-1, with TRBD1 identical over 7 bases. CDR3 length: 14 amino acids. CDR1 SGDLS and CDR2 YYNGEE come from the germline V gene. The V gene end was trimmed by 3 bases and the J gene end by 0 bases; junction bases not matched to a gene: 2. The DNA for the CDR3 is TGTGCCAGCAGCGAGGGACAGATGAACACTGAAGCTTTCTTT. Translated, it gives CASSEGQMNTEAFF.

The V call is TRBV11-3, the J call TRBJ2-2; TRBD1 is a possible D gene (5 bases). CDR3 size: 16 residues. Trimming shortened V by 5 bases and J by 2 bases, and 15 bases separated the two germline ends. Germline loops: CDR1 SGHNT, CDR2 YENEEA. CDR3 sequence reads: CASSNRGLGNTGELFF. The CDR3 bases are TGTGCCAGCAGCAATAGGGGCCTCGGTAACACCGGGGAGCTGTTTTTT.

The rearrangement uses TRBV15 and TRBJ2-7, with D perhaps assigned TRBD1 or TRBD2 (6 bases each). Looked up from germline, CDR1 is LNHNV and CDR2 is YYDKDF (reference sequence). This CDR3 is 13 amino acids long. The ends were cut back, 0 bases at V and 8 bases at J, with 11 bases in the middle. The DNA for the CDR3 is TGTGCCACCAGCAGAGATGAGGGGGGTAAGCAGTACTTC. This encodes CATSRDEGGKQYF. The whole variable domain, remainder taken from reference TRBV15 and TRBJ2-7, is DAMVIQNPRYQVTQFGKPVTLSCSQTLNHNVMYWYQQKSSQAPKLLFHYYDKDFNNEADTPDNFQSRRPNTSFCFLDIRSPGLGDTAMYLCATSRDEGGKQYFGPGTRLTVT.

There are a few counts of this clone. The rearrangement uses TRBV4-2 and TRBJ2-1; possible D gene TRBD2, 6 bases. There are 18 residues in the CDR3. The germline gives CDR1 LGHNA, CDR2 YNFKEQ. V was cut by 0 bases and J by 4 bases, with 19 bases left in between. CDR3 nucleotides: TGTGCCAGCAGCCAAGATTTTGTTTTCGGCCGGGGGTACAATGAGCAGTTCTTC. It codes for CASSQDFVFGRGYNEQFF.

The rearrangement joins TRBV2 to TRBJ1-1; unclear D gene. In germline, CDR1 is SNHLY, CDR2 FYNNEI. This CDR3 has 14 residues. The ends were cut back, 1 base at V and 3 bases at J, with 9 bases in the middle. The CDR3 DNA is TGTGCCAGCAGTGAAGATGCGGGTTACACTGAAGCTTTCTTT. Translated: CASSEDAGYTEAFF.

This CDR3 is CASSLRSRVYEQYF. As DNA, the CDR3 is TGTGCCAGCAGTCTAAGGAGCCGAGTCTACGAGCAGTACTTC. The chain combines TRBV6-5 with TRBJ2-7; D unresolved. CDR1 is MNHEY, CDR2 SVGAGI, per germline. Trimming left V 5 bases short and J 3 bases short, with 14 bases between. This CDR3 spans 14 amino acids.

V gene TRBV7-8 combines with J gene TRBJ2-3; D is unresolved. The CDR3 is 12 amino acids. The germline gives CDR1 SGHVS, CDR2 FQNEAQ. V dropped 2 bases and J dropped 6 bases, with 6 bases sitting between them. The CDR3 sequence is CASSLRYDTQYF. In DNA form, the CDR3 reads TGTGCCAGCAGCTTACGGTACGATACGCAGTATTTT.

CDR3: CASSLSGGAFEQYF. CDR3 in DNA: TGTGCCAGCAGCCTTAGCGGGGGGGCTTTTGAGCAGTACTTC. The rearrangement joins TRBV11-2 to TRBJ2-7, with 11 bases fitting TRBD2. CDR3 size: 14 residues. The germline V gene encodes CDR1 SGHAT and CDR2 FQNNGV. The junction had 7 bases not matched to a gene; V was cut back by 5 bases and J by 7 bases.

The V gene is TRBV28, the J gene TRBJ1-2; weak D call: TRBD1 (5 bases). The germline V gene has CDR1 MDHEN and CDR2 SYDVKM. This CDR3 has 14 amino acids. V was trimmed by 6 bases and J by 4 bases, leaving 15 bases between them. CDR3 in amino acids: CASRLQGGVYGYTF. CDR3 coding DNA: TGTGCCAGCAGACTTCAGGGAGGGGTCTATGGCTACACCTTC.

This chain links TRBV2 with TRBJ1-2; 8 bases are a match to TRBD1. The V gene's germline CDR1 is SNHLY and CDR2 FYNNEI. With V trimmed by 0 bases and J by 1 base, 22 bases remained unmatched. This CDR3 spans 22 amino acids. As DNA, the CDR3 is TGTGCCAGCAGTGAAGCGATGGGGGGGGGACAGGCGACCAACCTTTATAACTATGGCTACACCTTC. This gives the protein CASSEAMGGGQATNLYNYGYTF.

The chain carries TRBV19 and TRBJ2-2; D possibly corresponds to TRBD1 (6 bases). V lost 6 bases to trimming and J lost 7 bases, with 18 bases between them. Germline V gives CDR1 LNHDA, CDR2 SQIVND (reference sequence). There are 15 residues in the CDR3. This CDR3 reads CASRGGGRSGGELFF. The CDR3 DNA is TGTGCCAGTAGAGGTGGGGGCCGGTCGGGCGGGGAGCTGTTTTTT.

CDR3 amino acids: CASSGTGGDQPQHF. Here the CDR3 DNA reads TGTGCCAGCAGTGGTACAGGGGGCGATCAGCCCCAGCATTTT. V gene TRBV2 combines with J gene TRBJ1-5, with 9 bases lining up with TRBD1. The trim removed 4 bases at V and 5 bases at J, leaving 3 bases unmatched. CDR1 and CDR2 (germline): SNHLY, FYNNEI. The CDR3 is made up of 14 amino acids.

The chain joins TRBV9 to TRBJ2-6, with 11 bases lining up with TRBD2. Germline CDR1 and CDR2: SGDLS and YYNGEE. J was trimmed by 0 bases and V by 4 bases; bases with no gene match: 6. The CDR3 is 18 amino acids. The CDR3 here is CASSPGLAGDSGANVLTF. CDR3 DNA sequence: TGTGCCAGCAGCCCCGGACTAGCGGGTGACTCTGGGGCCAACGTCCTGACTTTC. The whole variable domain, filled in from reference TRBV9 and TRBJ2-6, reads DSGVTQTPKHLITATGQRVTLRCSPRSGDLSVYWYQQSLDQGLQFLIQYYNGEERAKGNILERFSAQQFPDLHSELNLSSLELGDSALYFCASSPGLAGDSGANVLTFGAGSRLTVL.